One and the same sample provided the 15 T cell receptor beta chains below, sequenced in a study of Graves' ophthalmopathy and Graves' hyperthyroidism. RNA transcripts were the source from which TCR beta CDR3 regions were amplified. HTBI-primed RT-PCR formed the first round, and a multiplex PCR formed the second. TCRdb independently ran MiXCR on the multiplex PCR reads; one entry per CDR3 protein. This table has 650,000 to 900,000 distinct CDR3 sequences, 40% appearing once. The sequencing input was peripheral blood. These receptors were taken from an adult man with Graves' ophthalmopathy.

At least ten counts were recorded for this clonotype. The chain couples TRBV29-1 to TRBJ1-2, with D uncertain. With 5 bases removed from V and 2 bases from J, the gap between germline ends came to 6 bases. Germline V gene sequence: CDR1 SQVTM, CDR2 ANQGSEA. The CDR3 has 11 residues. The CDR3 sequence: CSVQPNYGYTF. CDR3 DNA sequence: TGCAGCGTTCAGCCGAACTATGGCTACACCTTC.

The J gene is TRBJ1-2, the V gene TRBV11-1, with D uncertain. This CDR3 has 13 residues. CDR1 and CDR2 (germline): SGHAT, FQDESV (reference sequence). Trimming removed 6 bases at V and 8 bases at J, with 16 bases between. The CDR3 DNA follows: TGTGCCAGCAGTTTTCGGCAGTTGTGGGGCTACACCTTC. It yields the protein CASSFRQLWGYTF.

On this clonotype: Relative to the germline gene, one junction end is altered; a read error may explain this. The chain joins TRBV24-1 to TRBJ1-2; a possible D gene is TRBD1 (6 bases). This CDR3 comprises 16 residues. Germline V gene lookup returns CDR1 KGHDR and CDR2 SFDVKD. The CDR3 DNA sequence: TGTGCCACCAGTGACCCAGGGACAAGCCTCATTTATGGCTGCACCTTC. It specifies CATSDPGTSLIYGCTF.

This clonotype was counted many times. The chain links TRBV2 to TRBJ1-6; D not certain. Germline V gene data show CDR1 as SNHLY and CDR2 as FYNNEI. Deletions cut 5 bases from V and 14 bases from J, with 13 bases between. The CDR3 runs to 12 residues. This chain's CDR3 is CASSRALMSLHF. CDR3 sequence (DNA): TGTGCCAGCAGTCGGGCCCTTATGTCCCTCCACTTT.

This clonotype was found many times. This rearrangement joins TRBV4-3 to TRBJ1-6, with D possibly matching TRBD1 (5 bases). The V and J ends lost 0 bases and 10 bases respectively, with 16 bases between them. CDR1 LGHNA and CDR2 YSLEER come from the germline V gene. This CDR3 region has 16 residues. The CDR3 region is CASSQDVGRERSPLHF. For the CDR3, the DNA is TGCGCCAGCAGCCAAGATGTCGGCAGGGAGCGGTCACCCCTCCACTTT.

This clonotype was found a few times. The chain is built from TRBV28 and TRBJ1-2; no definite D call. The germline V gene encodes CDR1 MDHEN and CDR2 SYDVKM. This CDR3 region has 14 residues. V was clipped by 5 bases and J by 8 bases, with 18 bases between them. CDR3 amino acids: CASSPWAPTRGYTF. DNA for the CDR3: TGTGCCAGCAGTCCGTGGGCCCCCACCCGGGGCTACACCTTC.

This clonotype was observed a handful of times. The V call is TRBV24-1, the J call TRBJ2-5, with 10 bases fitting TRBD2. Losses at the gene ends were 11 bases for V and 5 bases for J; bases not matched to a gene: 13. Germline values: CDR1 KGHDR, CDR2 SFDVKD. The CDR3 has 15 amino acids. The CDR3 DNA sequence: TGTGCCAGCCGGACTAGCGGAGCCCTTTGGGAGACCCAGTACTTC. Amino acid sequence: CASRTSGALWETQYF.

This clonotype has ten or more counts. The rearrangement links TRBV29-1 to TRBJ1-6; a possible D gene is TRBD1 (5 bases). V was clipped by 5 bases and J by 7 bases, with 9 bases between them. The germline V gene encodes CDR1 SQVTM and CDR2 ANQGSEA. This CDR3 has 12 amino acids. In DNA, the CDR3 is TGCAGCGTTTGTTCAGGGAATTCACCCCTCCACTTT. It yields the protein CSVCSGNSPLHF.

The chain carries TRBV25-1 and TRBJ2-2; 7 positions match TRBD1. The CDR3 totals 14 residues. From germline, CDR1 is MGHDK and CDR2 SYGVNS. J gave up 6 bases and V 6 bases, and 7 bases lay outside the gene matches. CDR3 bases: TGTGCCAGCAGGGAAGGGGGCGTCGCCGGGGAGCTGTTTTTT. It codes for CASREGGVAGELFF.

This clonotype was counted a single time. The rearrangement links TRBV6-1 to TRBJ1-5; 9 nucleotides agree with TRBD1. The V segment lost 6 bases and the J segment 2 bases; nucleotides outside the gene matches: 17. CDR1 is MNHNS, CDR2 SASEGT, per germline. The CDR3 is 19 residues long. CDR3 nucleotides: TGTGCCAGCAGCCCGTCCCCGACAGGGGGTCTTTACGGCAATCAGCCCCAGCATTTT. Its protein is CASSPSPTGGLYGNQPQHF.

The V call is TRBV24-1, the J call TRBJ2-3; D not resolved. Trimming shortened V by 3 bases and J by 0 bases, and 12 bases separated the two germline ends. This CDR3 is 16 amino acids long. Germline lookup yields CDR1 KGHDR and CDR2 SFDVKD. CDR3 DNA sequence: TGTGCCACCAGTGATCCCATAGGCAGAAGCACAGATACGCAGTATTTT. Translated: CATSDPIGRSTDTQYF.

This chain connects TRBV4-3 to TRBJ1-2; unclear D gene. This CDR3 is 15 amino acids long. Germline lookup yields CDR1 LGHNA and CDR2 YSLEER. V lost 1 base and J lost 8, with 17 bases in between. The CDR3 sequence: CASSQGAQQRGGYTF. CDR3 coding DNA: TGCGCCAGCAGCCAAGGGGCACAACAGAGAGGGGGCTACACCTTC.

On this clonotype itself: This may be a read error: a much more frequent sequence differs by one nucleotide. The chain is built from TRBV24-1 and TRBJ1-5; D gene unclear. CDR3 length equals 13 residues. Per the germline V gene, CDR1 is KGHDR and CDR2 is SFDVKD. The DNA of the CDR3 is TGTGCCATCAGTGATAATGTTGGTCAGCCCCAGCATTTT. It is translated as CAISDNVGQPQHF.

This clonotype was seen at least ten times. The CDR3 region is CASSNGHYSGANVLTF. Here the CDR3 DNA reads TGTGCCAGCAGCAACGGACACTACTCTGGGGCCAACGTCCTGACTTTC. This chain joins TRBV9 and TRBJ2-6, with D tentatively TRBD1 (5 bases). The CDR3 has 16 residues. Deletions cut 4 bases from V and 0 bases from J, with 11 bases between. Germline lookup yields CDR1 SGDLS and CDR2 YYNGEE.

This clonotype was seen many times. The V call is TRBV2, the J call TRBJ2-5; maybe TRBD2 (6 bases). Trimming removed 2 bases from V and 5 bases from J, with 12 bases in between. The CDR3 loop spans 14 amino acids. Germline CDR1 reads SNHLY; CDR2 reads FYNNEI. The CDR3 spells CASSEREGTETQYF. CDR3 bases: TGTGCCAGCAGTGAACGCGAAGGGACTGAGACCCAGTACTTC.